This TCR beta chain was captured in a study of T cell clonality in common variable immunodeficiency (dated by TCRdb to the mid-2010s). Results and caveats for the whole study, not just this receptor: TCRbeta clonality was higher in CVID subjects than in healthy controls (t-test p = 0.018), and the increase was most characteristic of about a third of subjects. CVID subjects shared fewer TCRbeta clones with each other than healthy controls did (p < 0.0001). According to the authors, finding the cause of the higher clonality in CVID would require sequencing the repertoires of T cell subpopulations. Even though DNA input was the same, control samples had an average of about 90,000 unique sequences each, compared with about 32,000 in CVID samples. Reportedly, TCRbeta sequences from CVID had fewer deletions and N-nucleotide insertions, and highly modified clones with 13 or more V deletions were absent from CVID. Differences among patients in the CVID cohort limited the correlations between repertoire features and clinical complications.

For sequencing input, CVID and control samples contributed equivalent amounts of genomic DNA. For every sample, a 60 bp segment covering the rearranged TCRbeta CDR3 region was amplified and then sequenced. The immunoSEQ assay, a bias-corrected multiplex PCR with high-throughput sequencing, was employed for TCRbeta amplification. On the study's bioinformatics: Every unique nucleotide sequence was considered a clone and was annotated with V, D and J genes, copy number and frequency. Sequences were labeled productive if in frame, and non-productive if out of frame or containing stop codons. Clonality was calculated from Shannon's entropy as previously described. Mean CDR3 Kyte-Doolittle hydropathy was derived from the predicted amino acid sequences of productive clones. Using the R hclust function, scaled V gene usage was clustered hierarchically with Manhattan distance and complete linkage. Sharing of clones by CDR3 amino acid sequence was evaluated by resampling 12 repertoires per group over 100 rounds. The repertoires were searched for over 60 published EBV-specific TCRbeta sequences and roughly 250 published CMV-specific TCRbeta sequences. Analysis left out a couple of CVID samples that produced under 10,000 sequences, so a few dozen CVID repertoires remained. TCRdb re-hosts the immuneACCESS table, in-frame sequences only. Its copies lack some clones; in the studies checked, an unresolved V gene accounts for under half of them, and the cause for the rest is not known. V, J and clone size reflect that table, while D and trimming were determined from the DNA. The table for this sample lists roughly 29,000 clones, none of them counted only once. About 13% of the sample is taken by the ten largest.

Predominantly Caucasian heritage was noted among both the CVID patients and the healthy controls. Heparinized peripheral whole blood samples of about 5 to 9 ml were collected from each donor. Genomic DNA from adults with common variable immune deficiency (CVID) and from healthy adult controls was the source for sequencing TCRbeta CDR3 repertoires. There were approximately 22 healthy adult volunteers in the control group (12 female and 10 male), ranging in age from about 23 to 66 years, with a mean age of around 31. Diluted blood was subjected to density centrifugation over Hypaque 1077 or Ficoll-Paque for isolation of peripheral blood mononuclear cells. Unsorted mononuclear cells served as the source of genomic DNA, which was extracted either by Qiagen column purification or by a centrifugation-based method. The germline V gene gives CDR1 as SNHLY and CDR2 as FYNNEI. There are 14 amino acids in the CDR3, from cysteine to phenylalanine inclusive. Of the CDR3's DNA, 33 bases were read; they are in frame from base 1.

This clone has more than one count but fewer than ten. The antigen this receptor binds is unknown. The DNA ends 3 residues before the CDR3 does, and the rest of the CDR3 is filled in from the germline J gene. The sequencing sample was made of peripheral blood mononuclear cells. The V and J genes are TRBV2 and TRBJ2-3, and 7 junctional nucleotides match TRBD1. This TCR was recovered from a person aged 18 to 70 in good health. The CDR3 loop reads CASALTGSNQPQYF. Partial CDR3 DNA: TGTGCCTCCGCCCTGACAGGGTCCAATCAGCCG.